The clone carrying this T cell receptor (beta chain) has more than one count but fewer than ten. The data belong to a study of CD8+CD57+ T cells in acquired aplastic anemia. All sequencing subjects had displayed CD8+CD57+ cell expansion on flow cytometry. Germline V gene sequence: CDR1 DFQATT, CDR2 SNEGSKA (reference sequence). The CDR3 totals 14 residues. The V and J ends lost 3 bases and 4 bases respectively, with 15 bases between them. Profiles of TCR beta VDJ and CDR3 were generated from a genomic DNA template. A single record per CDR3 protein comes from TCRdb applying MiXCR to the reads. The sample comprises 400,000 to 600,000 distinct CDR3 sequences, over 25% of which are singletons, and about 0.8% rests with the top ten.

This chain connects TRBV20-1 to TRBJ2-5; possible D gene TRBD2, 6 bases. The sequence was obtained from a human donor with aplastic anemia. Sequencing was carried out using sorted CD4+, CD8+, or CD8+CD57+ T cells (not recorded which) from PBMCs. CDR3 bases: TGCAGTGCTAGCGCAACTAGCTACCCAGAGACCCAGTACTTC. It yields the protein CSASATSYPETQYF.